Sequencing of this T cell receptor (beta chain) was carried out in a study of blood T cell repertoires in COVID-19. This clone was counted a single time. Methods used by the authors: Nucleated cell number was recorded as an estimate derived from reference gene primer amplification. Sequenced by immunoSEQ multiplex PCR; TCRdb stores in-frame clones only, minus some. D and trimming come from the DNA, and the V and J calls and clone size come from that table. The sample yields roughly 190,000 clones, around four fifths seen once. Germline loops: CDR1 MNHEY, CDR2 SVGAGI. The CDR3 length is 14 residues. V shed 8 bases and J 7 bases; nucleotides not matched to a gene: 8.

The chain couples TRBV6-5 to TRBJ2-1, with 10 bases lining up with TRBD2. The TCR comes from a woman aged 65 to 85 with active or convalescent COVID-19. The sequenced sample was peripheral blood. In DNA, the CDR3 is TGTGCCAGCTCCCCCGTAGCGGGAGGAAATGAGCAGTTCTTC. This sequence encodes CASSPVAGGNEQFF.